This is a list of T cell receptor beta chains from one sample in a study of response to subunit inactivated influenza vaccine. TCRdb recomputed calls from the RT-PCR reads with MiXCR, one row per CDR3 protein. The data hold 650,000 to 800,000 distinct CDR3 sequences, with approximately 15% observed a single time. The sample consisted of PBMCs from blood, taken about 14 days before vaccination. These receptor sequences come from a man between 50 and 59 years old who received an inactivated influenza vaccine. CDR3s include the opening cysteine and the closing phenylalanine or tryptophan. The D gene is left open where the match is weak. Some rows mark clone size as missing; the rest say once, few, many or name a class of expanded clone.

v_gene	j_gene	abundance	d_gene	CDR3nt	CDR3aa
TRBV11-2	TRBJ2-5	many	-	TGTGCCAGCAGCTCCCAGAGGGAGACCCAGTACTTC	CASSSQRETQYF
TRBV4-3	TRBJ1-1	few	-	TGCGCCAGCAGCCAAAACCCGGGCATGACCACAAGAACTGAAGCTTTCTTT	CASSQNPGMTTRTEAFF
TRBV25-1	TRBJ2-5	-	TRBD1	TGTGCCAGCAGTGAATTTCGGACAGGCGGCCGTTACCAAGAGACCCAGTACTTC	CASSEFRTGGRYQETQYF
TRBV29-1	TRBJ2-3	few	TRBD2	TGCAGCGTTGATGGTCTAGCGGGACGCACAGATACGCAGTATTTT	CSVDGLAGRTDTQYF
TRBV6-5	TRBJ2-1	many	TRBD2	TGTGCCAGCAGTTACTCTGCTAGCGGGAATGAGCAGTTCTTC	CASSYSASGNEQFF
TRBV20-1	TRBJ2-5	-	TRBD1	TGCAGTGCTACCGGGACAGAGGGAGAGACCCAGTACTTC	CSATGTEGETQYF
TRBV2	TRBJ2-3	-	-	TGTGCCAGCAGTGTTAGGGAAGCGGATACGCAGTATTTT	CASSVREADTQYF
TRBV2	TRBJ2-5	-	TRBD1	TGTGCCAGCACCGACAGGGGGGAGACCCAGTACTTC	CASTDRGETQYF
TRBV6-2/TRBV6-3	TRBJ1-6	-	-	TGTGCCAGCGGGGACCCAGGAAATTCACCCCTCCACTTT	CASGDPGNSPLHF
TRBV12-3/TRBV12-4	TRBJ2-1	many	TRBD2	TGTGCCAGCCAGCGGGGGGTTCGGTTCAATGAGCAGTTCTTC	CASQRGVRFNEQFF
TRBV20-1	TRBJ1-1	few	-	TGCAGTGCTAGTTTGGGGGAATTGGCTGAAGCTTTCTTT	CSASLGELAEAFF
TRBV2	TRBJ1-5	many	-	TGTGCCAGCAGTGGTGGCTACACTAGCAATCAGCCCCAGCATTTT	CASSGGYTSNQPQHF
TRBV5-1	TRBJ2-2	-	TRBD1	TGCGCCAGCACCTCCGGGACAGGGTCCGCCACCGGGGAGCTGTTTTTT	CASTSGTGSATGELFF
TRBV2	TRBJ2-1	-	-	TGTGCCAGCGGGATGGAGACATACAATGAGCAGTTCTTC	CASGMETYNEQFF
TRBV20-1	TRBJ1-5	-	TRBD1	TGCAGTGCCCGGCAGGGGGCAAGTCAGCCCCAGCATTTT	CSARQGASQPQHF
TRBV7-9	TRBJ2-2	-	TRBD1	TGTGCCAGCAGCTTCCAGACAGGGGCGAACACCGGGGAGCTGTTTTTT	CASSFQTGANTGELFF
TRBV5-1	TRBJ1-2	-	-	TGCGCCAGCAGCACGGGACCGGGGGAATCCTATGGCTACACCTTC	CASSTGPGESYGYTF
TRBV6-1	TRBJ1-5	-	-	TGTGCCAGCAGCCGGACAGATCCTAGCAATCAGCCCCAGCATTTT	CASSRTDPSNQPQHF
TRBV7-2	TRBJ2-2	few	-	TGTGCCAGCAGCTTAGAATACAGGGTGAACACCGGGGAGCTGTTTTTT	CASSLEYRVNTGELFF
TRBV12-3/TRBV12-4	TRBJ1-5	few	-	TGTGCCAGCAGTTTAATTTCGGCTGAGGGACCCTTCGGTCAGCCCCAGCATTTT	CASSLISAEGPFGQPQHF
TRBV12-3/TRBV12-4	TRBJ1-4	many	-	TGTGCCAGCAGTTTAGCTGGCCCGGGACTTGAAAAACTGTTTTTT	CASSLAGPGLEKLFF
TRBV7-6	TRBJ2-1	-	TRBD2	TGTGCCAGCAGCGACATAGCGGGAGGGCAGTTCTTC	CASSDIAGGQFF
TRBV7-6	TRBJ2-2	many	-	TGTGCCAGCAGCTTAATCGCGGGGGCAACCGGGGAGCTGTTTTTT	CASSLIAGATGELFF
TRBV5-1	TRBJ2-7	many	TRBD1	TGCGCCAGCAGCTTCCAGGGACAGGGGGTAAACGAGCAGTACTTC	CASSFQGQGVNEQYF
TRBV7-9	TRBJ1-2	many	-	TGTGCCAGCAGTTTAGGGCAGGGGACCTATGGCTACACCTTC	CASSLGQGTYGYTF
TRBV28	TRBJ2-1	-	-	TGTGCCAGCAGCCCCTGGCCCCTCTCCGTGAATGAGCAGTTCTTC	CASSPWPLSVNEQFF
TRBV18	TRBJ1-2	few	-	TGTGCCAGCTCTCCGGGGGGTGACTATGGCTACACCTTC	CASSPGGDYGYTF
TRBV7-2	TRBJ2-5	few	TRBD1	TGTGCCAGCAGCCTCTACAGGGGGCGGAGAGAGACCCAGTACTTC	CASSLYRGRRETQYF
TRBV24-1	TRBJ2-1	many	TRBD2	TGTGCCACCAGTGACCTAGCGGTCCCCTACAATGAGCAGTTCTTC	CATSDLAVPYNEQFF
TRBV7-2	TRBJ2-7	-	TRBD1	TGTGCCAGCAGCTTAGGGGGACAGGTTACCTACGAGCAGTACTTC	CASSLGGQVTYEQYF
TRBV3-1	TRBJ2-7	few	TRBD2	TGTGCCAGCAGCCAAACGGACGGGAGGTTTAAGTACGAGCAGTACTTC	CASSQTDGRFKYEQYF
TRBV7-8	TRBJ2-7	-	-	TGTGCCAGCAGCCCCGAAACCGACTACGAGCAGTACTTC	CASSPETDYEQYF
TRBV3-1	TRBJ2-1	-	TRBD2	TGTGCCAGCAGCCTCGGCGGGAGCGGGGCTTACAATGAGCAGTTCTTC	CASSLGGSGAYNEQFF
TRBV20-1	TRBJ1-2	-	-	TGCAGTGCTAGAGCGGGGGGCTATGGCTACACCTTC	CSARAGGYGYTF
TRBV28	TRBJ2-5	-	TRBD1	TGTGCCAGCAGTTTTTCGCAGGGGGCGCCCCGAGAGACCCAGTACTTC	CASSFSQGAPRETQYF
TRBV6-2/TRBV6-3	TRBJ2-3	few	-	TGTGCCAGCAGTACGGGGGTCCTAAACACAGATACGCAGTATTTT	CASSTGVLNTDTQYF
TRBV6-5	TRBJ1-4	few	TRBD1	TGTGCCGCCGGGACAGGGCGCGAAAAACTGTTTTTT	CAAGTGREKLFF